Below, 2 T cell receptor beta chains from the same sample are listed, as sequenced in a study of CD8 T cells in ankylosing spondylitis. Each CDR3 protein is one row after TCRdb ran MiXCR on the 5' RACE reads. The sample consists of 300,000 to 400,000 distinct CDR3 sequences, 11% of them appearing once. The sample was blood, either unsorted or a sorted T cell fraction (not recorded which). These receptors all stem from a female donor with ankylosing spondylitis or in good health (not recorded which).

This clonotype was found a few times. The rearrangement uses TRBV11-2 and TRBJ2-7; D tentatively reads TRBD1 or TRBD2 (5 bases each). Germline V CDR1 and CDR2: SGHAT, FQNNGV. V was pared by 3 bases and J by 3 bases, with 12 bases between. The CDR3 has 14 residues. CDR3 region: CASSFAGAHYEQYF. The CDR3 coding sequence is TGTGCCAGCAGCTTCGCCGGGGCCCACTACGAGCAGTACTTC.

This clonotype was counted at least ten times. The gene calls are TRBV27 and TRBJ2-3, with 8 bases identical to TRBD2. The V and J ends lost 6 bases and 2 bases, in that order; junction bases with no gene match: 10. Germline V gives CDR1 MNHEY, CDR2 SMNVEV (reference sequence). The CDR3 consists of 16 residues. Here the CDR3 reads CASSPLAEPNTDTQYF. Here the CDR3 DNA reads TGTGCCAGCAGCCCACTAGCGGAACCTAACACAGATACGCAGTATTTT.